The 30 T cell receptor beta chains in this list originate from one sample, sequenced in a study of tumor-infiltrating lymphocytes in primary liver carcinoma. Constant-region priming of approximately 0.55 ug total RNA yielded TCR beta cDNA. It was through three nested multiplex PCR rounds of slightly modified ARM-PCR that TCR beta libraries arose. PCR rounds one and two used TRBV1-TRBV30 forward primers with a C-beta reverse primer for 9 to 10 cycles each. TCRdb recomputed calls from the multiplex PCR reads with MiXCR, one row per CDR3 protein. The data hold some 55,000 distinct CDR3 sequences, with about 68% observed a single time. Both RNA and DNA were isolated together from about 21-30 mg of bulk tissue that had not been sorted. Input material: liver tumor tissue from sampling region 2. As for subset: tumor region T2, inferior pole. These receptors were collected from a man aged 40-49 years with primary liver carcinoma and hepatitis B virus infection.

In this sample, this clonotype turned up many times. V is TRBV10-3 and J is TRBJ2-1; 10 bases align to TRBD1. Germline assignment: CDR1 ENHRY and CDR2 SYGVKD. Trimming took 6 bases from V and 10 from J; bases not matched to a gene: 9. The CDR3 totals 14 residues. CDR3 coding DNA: TGTGCCATCAGAGTCGGACAGGGGGAAGGCGAGCAGTTCTTC. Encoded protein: CAIRVGQGEGEQFF.

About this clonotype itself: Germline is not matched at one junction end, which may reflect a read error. The CDR3 spells CASWKGHSYEQYF. The CDR3 coding sequence is TGTGCCAGCTGGAAGGGCCACTCCTACGAGCAGTATTTC. The rearrangement uses TRBV12-3 or TRBV12-4 and TRBJ2-7; D unresolved. The CDR3 is made up of 13 amino acids.

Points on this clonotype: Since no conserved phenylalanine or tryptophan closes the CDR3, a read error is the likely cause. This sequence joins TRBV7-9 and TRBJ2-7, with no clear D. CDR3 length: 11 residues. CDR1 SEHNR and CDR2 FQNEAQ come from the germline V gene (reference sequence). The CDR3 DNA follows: TGTGTCAGCAGCTCCCATTTCGAGCAGTACTCC. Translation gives CVSSSHFEQYS.

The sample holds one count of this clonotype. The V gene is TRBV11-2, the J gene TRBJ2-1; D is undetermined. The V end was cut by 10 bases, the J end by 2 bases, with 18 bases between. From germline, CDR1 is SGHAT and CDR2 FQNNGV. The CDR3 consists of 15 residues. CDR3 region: CATGQVQPTYNEQFF. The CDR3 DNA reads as TGTGCCACCGGGCAAGTCCAGCCAACCTACAATGAGCAGTTCTTC.

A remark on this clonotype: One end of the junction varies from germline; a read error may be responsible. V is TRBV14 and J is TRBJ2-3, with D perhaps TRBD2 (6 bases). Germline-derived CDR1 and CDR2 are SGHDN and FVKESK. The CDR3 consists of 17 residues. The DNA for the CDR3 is TGTGCCAGCGGCCATAATCCCGGGACCACTAGCACAGATACCCAGTATTTT. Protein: CASGHNPGTTSTDTQYF.

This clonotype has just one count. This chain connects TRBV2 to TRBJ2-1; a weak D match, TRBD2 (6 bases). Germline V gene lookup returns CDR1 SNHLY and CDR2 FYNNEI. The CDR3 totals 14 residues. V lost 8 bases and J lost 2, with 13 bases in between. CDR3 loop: CASGGGKTYNEQFF. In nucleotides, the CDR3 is TGTGCCAGCGGTGGAGGGAAAACCTACAATGAGCAGTTCTTC.

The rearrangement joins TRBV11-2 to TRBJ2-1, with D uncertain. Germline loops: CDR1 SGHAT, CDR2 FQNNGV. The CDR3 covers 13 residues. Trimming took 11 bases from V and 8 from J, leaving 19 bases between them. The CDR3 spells CAASLNVAYEQFF. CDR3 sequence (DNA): TGTGCCGCCAGCTTAAATGTTGCCTATGAGCAGTTCTTC.

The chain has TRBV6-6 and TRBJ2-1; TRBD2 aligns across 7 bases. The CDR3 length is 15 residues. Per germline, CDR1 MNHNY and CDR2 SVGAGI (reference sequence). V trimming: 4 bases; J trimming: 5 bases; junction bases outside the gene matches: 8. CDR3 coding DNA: TGTGCCAGCAGTTCTACGACTAGCAGACACAATGAGCAGTTCTTC. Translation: CASSSTTSRHNEQFF.

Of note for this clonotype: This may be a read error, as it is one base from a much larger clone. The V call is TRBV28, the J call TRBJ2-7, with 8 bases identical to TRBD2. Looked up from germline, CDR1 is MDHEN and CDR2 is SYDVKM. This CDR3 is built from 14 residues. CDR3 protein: CASSPGTRGYEHYF. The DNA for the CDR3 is TGTGCCAGCAGTCCGGGGACTAGAGGATACGAGCACTACTTC.

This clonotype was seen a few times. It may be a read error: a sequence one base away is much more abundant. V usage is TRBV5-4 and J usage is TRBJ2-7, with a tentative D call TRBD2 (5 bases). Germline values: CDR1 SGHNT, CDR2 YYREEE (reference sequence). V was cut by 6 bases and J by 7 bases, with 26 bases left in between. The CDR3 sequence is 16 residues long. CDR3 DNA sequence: TGTGCCAGCACCCCGGGAATGGGGAGCCTCCCCTGGGAGCAGTACTTC. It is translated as CASTPGMGSLPWEQYF. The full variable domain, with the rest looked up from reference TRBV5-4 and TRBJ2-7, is ETGVTQSPTHLIKTRGQQVTLRCSSQSGHNTVSWYQQALGQGPQFIFQYYREEENGRGNFPPRFSGLQFPNYSSELNVNALELDDSALYLCASTPGMGSLPWEQYFGPGTRLTVT.

CDR3 protein: CASSSLGGGPYNEQFF. CDR3 sequence (DNA): TGTGCCAGCAGCTCGCTCGGTGGGGGACCCTACAATGAGCAGTTCTTC. The chain joins TRBV11-2 to TRBJ2-1, with D possibly being TRBD1 or TRBD2 (5 bases each). Germline V gene lookup returns CDR1 SGHAT and CDR2 FQNNGV. Trimming shortened V by 4 bases and J by 2 bases, and 15 bases separated the two germline ends. This CDR3 region has 16 residues.

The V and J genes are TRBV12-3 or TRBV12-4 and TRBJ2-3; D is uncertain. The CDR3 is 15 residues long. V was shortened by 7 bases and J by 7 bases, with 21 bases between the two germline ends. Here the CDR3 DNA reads TGTGCCAGCACTCCGATGGTGCTACTGGGGAATACGCAGTATTTT. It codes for CASTPMVLLGNTQYF.

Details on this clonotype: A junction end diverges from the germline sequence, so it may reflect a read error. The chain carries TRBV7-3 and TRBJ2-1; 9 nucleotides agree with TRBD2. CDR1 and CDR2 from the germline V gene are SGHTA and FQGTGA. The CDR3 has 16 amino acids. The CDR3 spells CVSSPRGGLARNEQFF. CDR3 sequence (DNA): TGTGTCAGCAGCCCTCGGGGGGGACTAGCACGAAATGAGCAGTTCTTC.

In nucleotides, the CDR3 is TGCAGCGTGGGGGCAGTAGCCGGGCAGTACTTC. This translates into CSVGAVAGQYF. V is TRBV29-1 and J is TRBJ2-7, with D perhaps TRBD1 (6 bases). V was clipped by 6 bases and J by 9 bases, with 15 bases between them. Germline-derived CDR1 and CDR2 are SQVTM and ANQGSEA. This CDR3 is 11 amino acids long.

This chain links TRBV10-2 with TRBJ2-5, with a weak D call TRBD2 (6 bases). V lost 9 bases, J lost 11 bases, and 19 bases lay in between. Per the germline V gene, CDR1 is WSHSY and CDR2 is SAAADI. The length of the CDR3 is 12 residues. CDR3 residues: CASSGGPRTQYF. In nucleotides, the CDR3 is TGCGCCAGTTCCGGGGGACCCCGGACTCAGTACTTC.

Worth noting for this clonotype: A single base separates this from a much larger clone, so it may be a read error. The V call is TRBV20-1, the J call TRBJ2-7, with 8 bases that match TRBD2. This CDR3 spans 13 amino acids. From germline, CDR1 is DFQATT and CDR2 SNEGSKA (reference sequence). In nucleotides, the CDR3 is TGCAATGCCCTCCAGACTAGCGACTACGAGCAGTACTTC. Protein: CNALQTSDYEQYF.

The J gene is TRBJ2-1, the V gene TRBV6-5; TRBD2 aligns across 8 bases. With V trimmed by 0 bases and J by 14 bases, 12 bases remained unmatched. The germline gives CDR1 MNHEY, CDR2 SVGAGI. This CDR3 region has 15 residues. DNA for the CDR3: TGTGCCAGCAGTTACTCTAGTACTAGCGGATGTCGGAAGTTCTTC. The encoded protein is CASSYSSTSGCRKFF.

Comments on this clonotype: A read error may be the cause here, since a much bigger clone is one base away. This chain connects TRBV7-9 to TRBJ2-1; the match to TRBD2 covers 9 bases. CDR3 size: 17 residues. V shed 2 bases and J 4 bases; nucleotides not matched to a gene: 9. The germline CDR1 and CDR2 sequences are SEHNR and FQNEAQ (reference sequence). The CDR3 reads CASSLMREGQVYNEQFF. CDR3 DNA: TGTGCCAGCAGCTTAATGCGGGAGGGCCAGGTTTACAATGAGCAGTTCTTC.

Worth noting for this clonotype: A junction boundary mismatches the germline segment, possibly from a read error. The CDR3 DNA reads TGTGCCAGCAATAAACTAGCGGGAGAGACAGATACGCGGTATTTT. Protein: CASNKLAGETDTRYF. The chain joins TRBV6-1 to TRBJ2-3; TRBD2 aligns across 11 bases. Germline V CDR1 and CDR2: MNHNS, SASEGT. This CDR3 has 15 amino acids.

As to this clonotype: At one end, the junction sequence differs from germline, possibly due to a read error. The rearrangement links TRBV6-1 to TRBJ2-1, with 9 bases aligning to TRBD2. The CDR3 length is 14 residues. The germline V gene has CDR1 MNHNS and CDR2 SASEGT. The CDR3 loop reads CGSRLAGAVGEQFF. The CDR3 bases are TGTGGCAGCAGGTTAGCGGGAGCCGTGGGTGAGCAGTTCTTC.

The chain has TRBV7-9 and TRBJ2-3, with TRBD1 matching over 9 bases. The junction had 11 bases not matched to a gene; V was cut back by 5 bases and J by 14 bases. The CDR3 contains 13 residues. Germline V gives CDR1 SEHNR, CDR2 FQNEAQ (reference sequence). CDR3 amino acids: CASSSQDRGSMYF. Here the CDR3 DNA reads TGTGCCAGCAGCAGCCAGGACAGGGGAAGTATGTATTTT.

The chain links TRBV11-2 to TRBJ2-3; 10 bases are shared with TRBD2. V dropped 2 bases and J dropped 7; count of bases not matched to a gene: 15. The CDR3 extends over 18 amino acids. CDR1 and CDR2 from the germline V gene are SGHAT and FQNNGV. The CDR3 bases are TGTGCCAGCAGCTTAACTACTAGCGGGAAGGCGGGGCTATATACGCAGTATTTT. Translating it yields CASSLTTSGKAGLYTQYF.

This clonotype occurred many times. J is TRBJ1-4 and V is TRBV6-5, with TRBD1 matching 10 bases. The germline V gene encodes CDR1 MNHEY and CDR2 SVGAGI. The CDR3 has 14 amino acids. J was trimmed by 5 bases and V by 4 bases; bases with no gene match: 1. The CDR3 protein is CASSWGQGNEKLFF. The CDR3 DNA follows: TGTGCCAGCAGTTGGGGACAGGGGAATGAAAAACTGTTTTTT.

DNA for the CDR3: TGTGCCAGGAGCTCAGGAACTGGGAACACTGAAGCTTTCTTT. Protein: CARSSGTGNTEAFF. This chain uses TRBV14 with TRBJ1-1; D is ambiguous. The CDR3 spans 14 residues. V lost 9 bases, J lost 1 base, and 15 bases lay in between. Germline CDR1 SGHDN, CDR2 FVKESK.

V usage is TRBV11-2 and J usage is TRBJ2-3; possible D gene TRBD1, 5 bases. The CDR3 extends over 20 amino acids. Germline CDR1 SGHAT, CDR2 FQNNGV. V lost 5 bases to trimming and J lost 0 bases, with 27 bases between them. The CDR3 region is CASSPDDSLQITRSTDTQYF. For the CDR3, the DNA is TGTGCCAGCAGCCCCGATGACAGCCTGCAGATAACGAGAAGCACAGATACGCAGTATTTT.

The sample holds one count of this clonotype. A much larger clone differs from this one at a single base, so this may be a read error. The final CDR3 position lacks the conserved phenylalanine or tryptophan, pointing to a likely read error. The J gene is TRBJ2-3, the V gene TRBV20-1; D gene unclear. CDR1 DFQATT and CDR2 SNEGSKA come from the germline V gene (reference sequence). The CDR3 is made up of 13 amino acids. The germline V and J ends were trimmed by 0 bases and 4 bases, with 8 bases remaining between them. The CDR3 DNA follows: TGCAGTGCTAGAGAATGGGCCCCAGATACGCAGTATTCT. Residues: CSAREWAPDTQYS.

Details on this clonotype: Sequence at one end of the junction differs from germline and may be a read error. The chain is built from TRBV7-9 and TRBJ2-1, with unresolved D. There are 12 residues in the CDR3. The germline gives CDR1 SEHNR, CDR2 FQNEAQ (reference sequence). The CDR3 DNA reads TGTGCCAGCAGCTTAGTAGCCCATGGGCAGATCTTC. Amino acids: CASSLVAHGQIF.

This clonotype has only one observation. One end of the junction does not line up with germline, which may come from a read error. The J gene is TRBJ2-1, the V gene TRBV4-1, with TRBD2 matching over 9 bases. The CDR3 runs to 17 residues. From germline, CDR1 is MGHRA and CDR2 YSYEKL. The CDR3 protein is CASSRPWGLADYNEQFF. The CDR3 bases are TGCGCCAGCAGCCGACCGTGGGGACTAGCAGACTACAACGAGCAGTTCTTC.

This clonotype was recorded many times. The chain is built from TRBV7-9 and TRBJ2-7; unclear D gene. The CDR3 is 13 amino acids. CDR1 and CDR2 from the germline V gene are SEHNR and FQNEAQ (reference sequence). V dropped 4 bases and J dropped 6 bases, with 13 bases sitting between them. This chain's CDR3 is CASSSRLDSEQYF. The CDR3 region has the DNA TGTGCCAGCAGCTCCCGTCTGGATTCCGAGCAGTACTTC. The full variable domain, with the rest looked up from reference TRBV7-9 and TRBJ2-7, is DTGVSQNPRHKITKRGQNVTFRCDPISEHNRLYWYRQTLGQGPEFLTYFQNEAQLEKSRLLSDRFSAERPKGSFSTLEIQRTEQGDSAMYLCASSSRLDSEQYFGPGTRLTVT.

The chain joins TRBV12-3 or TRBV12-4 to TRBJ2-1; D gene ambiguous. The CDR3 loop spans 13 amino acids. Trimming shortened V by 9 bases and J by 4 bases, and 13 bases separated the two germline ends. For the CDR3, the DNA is TGTGCCAGTAGTCCGCATGCGTACAATGAGCAGTTCTTC. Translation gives CASSPHAYNEQFF.